Detailed here is one T cell receptor (beta chain). This entry is derived from a study of patients and donors after allogeneic stem cell transplantation. TCRdb analysed the RT-PCR reads with MiXCR anew, one entry per CDR3 protein. The table shows approximately 200,000 distinct CDR3 sequences, with less than 50% occurring only once. This clonotype was sampled from a human donor who was either an allogeneic HSCT recipient or a stem cell or donor lymphocyte infusion donor (not recorded which). It is not recorded whose cells these are; they may come from a transplant donor. Specimen: blood, either unsorted or a sorted T cell fraction (not recorded which).

CDR3 region: CATRVRSNEKLFF. In nucleotides, the CDR3 is TGTGCCACCCGGGTGCGGAGTAATGAAAAACTGTTTTTT. The chain carries TRBV10-3 and TRBJ1-4; D call uncertain. Germline-derived CDR1 and CDR2 are ENHRY and SYGVKD. The CDR3 is 13 amino acids. Trimming stripped 10 bases from V and 4 bases from J, with 13 bases between.